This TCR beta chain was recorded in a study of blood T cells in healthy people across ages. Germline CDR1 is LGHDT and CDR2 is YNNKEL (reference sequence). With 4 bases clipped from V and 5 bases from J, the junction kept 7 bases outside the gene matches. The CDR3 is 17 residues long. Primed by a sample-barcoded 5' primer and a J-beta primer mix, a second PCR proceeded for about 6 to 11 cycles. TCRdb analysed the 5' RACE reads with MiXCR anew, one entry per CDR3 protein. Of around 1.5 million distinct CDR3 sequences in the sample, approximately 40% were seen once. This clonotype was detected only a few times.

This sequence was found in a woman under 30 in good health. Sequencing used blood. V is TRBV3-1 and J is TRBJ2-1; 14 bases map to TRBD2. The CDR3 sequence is CASSPGTSGSENNEQFF. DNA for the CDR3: TGTGCCAGCAGCCCAGGGACTAGCGGGAGTGAAAACAATGAGCAGTTCTTC.